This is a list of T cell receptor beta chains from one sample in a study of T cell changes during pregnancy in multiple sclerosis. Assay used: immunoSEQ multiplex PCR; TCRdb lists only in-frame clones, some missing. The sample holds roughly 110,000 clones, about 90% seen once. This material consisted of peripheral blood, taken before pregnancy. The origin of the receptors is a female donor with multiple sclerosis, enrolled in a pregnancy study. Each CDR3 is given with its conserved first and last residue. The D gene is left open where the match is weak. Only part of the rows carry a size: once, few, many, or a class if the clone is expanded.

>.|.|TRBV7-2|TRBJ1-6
CASSLEGVGNSPLHF
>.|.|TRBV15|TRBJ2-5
CATSRDGQGWETQYF
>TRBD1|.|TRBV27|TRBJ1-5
CASSSGQGAPGNQPQHF
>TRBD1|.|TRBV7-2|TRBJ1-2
CASSSPGQGAFGYTF
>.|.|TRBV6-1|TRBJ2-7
CASSVGGNYEQYF
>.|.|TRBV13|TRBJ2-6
CASSPMPRGTGSGANVLTF
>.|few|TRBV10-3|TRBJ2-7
CAISDVGTTTYEQYF
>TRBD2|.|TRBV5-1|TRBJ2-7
CASSLAPGREEQYF
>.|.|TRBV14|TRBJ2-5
CASSQVRGLGETQYF
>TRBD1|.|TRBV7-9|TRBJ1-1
CASSPGQVNTEAFF
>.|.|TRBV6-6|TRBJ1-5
CASSYRDSNQPQHF
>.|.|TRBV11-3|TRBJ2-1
CASSLGSGSSYNEQFF
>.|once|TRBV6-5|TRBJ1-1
CASRLQGASDTEAFF
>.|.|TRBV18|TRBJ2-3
CASSPESTDTQYF
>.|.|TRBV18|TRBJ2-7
CASSPVPGRSPYEQYF
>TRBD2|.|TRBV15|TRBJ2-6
CATSRDARLAGISGANVLTF
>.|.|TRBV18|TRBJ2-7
CASSPSGAFSYEQYF
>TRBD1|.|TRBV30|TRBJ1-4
CAWSTGDSREKLFF
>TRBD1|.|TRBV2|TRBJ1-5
CASSRQGSQPQHF
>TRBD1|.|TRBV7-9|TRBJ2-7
CASSLATQGDEQYF
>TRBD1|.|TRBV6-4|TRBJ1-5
CAILQGTWQPQHF
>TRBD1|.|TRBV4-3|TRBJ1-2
CASSQTGGGGYGYTF
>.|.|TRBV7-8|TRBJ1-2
CASSPGVTYGYTF
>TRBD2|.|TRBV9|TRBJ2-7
CASSPRTSGTYEQYF
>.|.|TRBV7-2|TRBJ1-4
CASSRTAANEKLFF
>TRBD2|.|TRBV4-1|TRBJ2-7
CASSQERALGSGATYEQYF
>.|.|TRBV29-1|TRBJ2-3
CSVRDITQYF
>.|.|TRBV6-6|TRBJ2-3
CAASRAGETPDTQYF
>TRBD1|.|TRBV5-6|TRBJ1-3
CASRTRGLGSGNTIYF
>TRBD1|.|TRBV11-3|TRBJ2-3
CASSLTGSTDTQYF
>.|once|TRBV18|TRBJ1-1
CASSQTPMNTEAFF
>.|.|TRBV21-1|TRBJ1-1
CASSKPPEGRARSTEAFF
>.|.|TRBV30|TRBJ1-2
CAWSPLRQRLPNYGYTF
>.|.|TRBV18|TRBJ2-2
CASSPLEGTGELFF
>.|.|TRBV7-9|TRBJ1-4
CASTSRGGHLNEKLFF
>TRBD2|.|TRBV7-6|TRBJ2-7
CASTLGTGLAGGVEQYF
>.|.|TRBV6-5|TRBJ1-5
CASSVARNQPQHF
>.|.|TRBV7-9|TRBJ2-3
CASSLWQGGTDTQYF
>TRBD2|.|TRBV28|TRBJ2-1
CASKRLAVHSYNEQFF
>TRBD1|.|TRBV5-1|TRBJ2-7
CASSLPGQKYEQYF
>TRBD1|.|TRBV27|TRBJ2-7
CASSRDSSYEQYF
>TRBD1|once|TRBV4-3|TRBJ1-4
CASSQDLGQGTEKLFF
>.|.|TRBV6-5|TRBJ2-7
CASSEIAREQYF
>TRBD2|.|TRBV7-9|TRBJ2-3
CASSFYRTSPTDTQYF
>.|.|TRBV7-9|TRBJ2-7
CASSLAGGGGEQYF
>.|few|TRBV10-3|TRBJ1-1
CAIKSREDTEAFF
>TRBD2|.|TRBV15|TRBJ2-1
CATSRDGSGGTYNEQFF
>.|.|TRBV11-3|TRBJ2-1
CASSLGSRVIPYNEQFF
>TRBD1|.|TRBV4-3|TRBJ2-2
CASSQNRGSTGELFF
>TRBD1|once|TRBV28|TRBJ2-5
CASSPGDRQQETQYF
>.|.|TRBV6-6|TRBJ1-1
CASSYRGANTEAFF